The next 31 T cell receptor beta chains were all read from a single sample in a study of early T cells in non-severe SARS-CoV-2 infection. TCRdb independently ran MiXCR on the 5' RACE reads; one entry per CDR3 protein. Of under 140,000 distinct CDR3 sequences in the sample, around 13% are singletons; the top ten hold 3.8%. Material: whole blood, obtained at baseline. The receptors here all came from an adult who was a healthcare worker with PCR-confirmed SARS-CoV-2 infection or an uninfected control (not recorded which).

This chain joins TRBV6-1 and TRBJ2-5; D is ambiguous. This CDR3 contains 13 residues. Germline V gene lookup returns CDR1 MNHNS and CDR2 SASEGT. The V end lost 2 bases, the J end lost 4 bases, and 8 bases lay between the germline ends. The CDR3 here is CASSERAGETQYF. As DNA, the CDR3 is TGTGCCAGCAGTGAAAGGGCCGGAGAGACCCAGTACTTC.

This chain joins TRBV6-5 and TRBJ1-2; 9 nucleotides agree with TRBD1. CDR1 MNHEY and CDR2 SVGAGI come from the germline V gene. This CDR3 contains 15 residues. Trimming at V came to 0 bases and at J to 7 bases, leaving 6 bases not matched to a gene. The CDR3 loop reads CASSYSNRDRAGYTF. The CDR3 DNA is TGTGCCAGCAGTTACTCGAACCGGGACAGGGCTGGCTACACCTTC.

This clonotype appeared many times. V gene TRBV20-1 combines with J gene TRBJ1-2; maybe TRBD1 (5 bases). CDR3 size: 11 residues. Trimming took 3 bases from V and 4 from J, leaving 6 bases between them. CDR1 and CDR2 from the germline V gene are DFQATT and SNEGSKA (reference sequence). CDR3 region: CSARGLYGYTF. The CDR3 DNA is TGCAGTGCTAGGGGGCTCTATGGCTACACCTTC.

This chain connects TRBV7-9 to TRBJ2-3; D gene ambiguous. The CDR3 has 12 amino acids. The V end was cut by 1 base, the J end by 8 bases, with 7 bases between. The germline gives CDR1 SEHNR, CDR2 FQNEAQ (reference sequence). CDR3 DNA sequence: TGTGCCAGCAGCTTAGAGGACGGTACGCAGTATTTT. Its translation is CASSLEDGTQYF. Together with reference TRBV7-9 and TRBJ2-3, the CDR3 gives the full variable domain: DTGVSQNPRHKITKRGQNVTFRCDPISEHNRLYWYRQTLGQGPEFLTYFQNEAQLEKSRLLSDRFSAERPKGSFSTLEIQRTEQGDSAMYLCASSLEDGTQYFGPGTRLTVL.

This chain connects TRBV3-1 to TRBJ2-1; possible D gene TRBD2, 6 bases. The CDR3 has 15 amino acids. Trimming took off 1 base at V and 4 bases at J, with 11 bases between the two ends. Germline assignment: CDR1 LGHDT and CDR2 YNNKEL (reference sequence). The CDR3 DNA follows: TGTGCCAGCAGCCAAGGGGGGGTAAGATACAATGAGCAGTTCTTC. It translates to CASSQGGVRYNEQFF.

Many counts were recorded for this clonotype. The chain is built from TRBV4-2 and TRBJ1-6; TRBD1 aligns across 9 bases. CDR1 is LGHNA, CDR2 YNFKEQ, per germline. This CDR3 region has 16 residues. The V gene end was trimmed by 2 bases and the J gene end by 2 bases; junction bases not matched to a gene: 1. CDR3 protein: CASSQRQGAYNSPLHF. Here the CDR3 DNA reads TGTGCCAGCAGCCAAAGACAGGGGGCCTATAATTCACCCCTCCACTTT.

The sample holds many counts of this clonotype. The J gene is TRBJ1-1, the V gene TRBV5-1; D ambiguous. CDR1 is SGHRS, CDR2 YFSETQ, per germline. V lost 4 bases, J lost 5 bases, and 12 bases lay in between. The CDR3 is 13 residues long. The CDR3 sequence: CASSPGLGTEAFF. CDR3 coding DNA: TGCGCCAGCAGCCCGGGGTTGGGGACTGAAGCTTTCTTT.

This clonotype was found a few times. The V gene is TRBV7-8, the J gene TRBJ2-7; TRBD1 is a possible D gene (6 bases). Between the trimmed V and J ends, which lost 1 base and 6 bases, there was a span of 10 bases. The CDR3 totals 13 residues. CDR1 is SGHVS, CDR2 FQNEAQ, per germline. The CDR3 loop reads CASSLGGHPEQYF. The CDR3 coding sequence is TGTGCCAGCAGCTTAGGGGGACACCCCGAGCAGTACTTC. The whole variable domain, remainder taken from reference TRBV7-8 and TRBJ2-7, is GAGVSQSPRYKVAKRGQDVALRCDPISGHVSLFWYQQALGQGPEFLTYFQNEAQLDKSGLPSDRFFAERPEGSVSTLKIQRTQQEDSAVYLCASSLGGHPEQYFGPGTRLTVT.

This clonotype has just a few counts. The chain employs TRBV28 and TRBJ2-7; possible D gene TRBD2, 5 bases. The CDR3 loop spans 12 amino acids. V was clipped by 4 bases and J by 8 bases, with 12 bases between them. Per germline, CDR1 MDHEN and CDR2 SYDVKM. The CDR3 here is CASSWESPQQYF. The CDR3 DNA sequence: TGTGCCAGCAGTTGGGAGTCGCCCCAGCAGTACTTC.

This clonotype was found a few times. The CDR3 region has the DNA TGTGCCACCAGTAGAGGTGTGGAGAGCAATCAGCCCCAGCATTTT. Translating it yields CATSRGVESNQPQHF. The V call is TRBV24-1, the J call TRBJ1-5; no firm D call. The CDR3 runs to 15 residues. From germline, CDR1 is KGHDR and CDR2 SFDVKD. Trimming removed 6 bases from V and 1 base from J, with 12 bases in between.

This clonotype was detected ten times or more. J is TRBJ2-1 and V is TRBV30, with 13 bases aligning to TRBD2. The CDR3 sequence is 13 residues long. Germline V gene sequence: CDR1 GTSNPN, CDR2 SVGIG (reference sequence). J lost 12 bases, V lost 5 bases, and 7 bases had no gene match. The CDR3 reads CAWEGTSGDPQFF. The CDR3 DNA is TGTGCCTGGGAAGGGACTAGCGGGGACCCGCAGTTCTTC. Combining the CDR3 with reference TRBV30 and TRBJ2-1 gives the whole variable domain SQTIHQWPATLVQPVGSPLSLECTVEGTSNPNLYWYRQAAGRGLQLLFYSVGIGQISSEVPQNLSASRPQDRQFILSSKKLLLSDSGFYLCAWEGTSGDPQFFGPGTRLTVL.

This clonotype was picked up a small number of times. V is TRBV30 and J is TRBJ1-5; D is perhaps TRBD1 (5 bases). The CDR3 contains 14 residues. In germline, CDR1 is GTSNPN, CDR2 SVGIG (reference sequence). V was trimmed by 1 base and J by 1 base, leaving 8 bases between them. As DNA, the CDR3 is TGTGCCTGGAGTGGGGGGACGAGCAATCAGCCCCAGCATTTT. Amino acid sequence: CAWSGGTSNQPQHF.

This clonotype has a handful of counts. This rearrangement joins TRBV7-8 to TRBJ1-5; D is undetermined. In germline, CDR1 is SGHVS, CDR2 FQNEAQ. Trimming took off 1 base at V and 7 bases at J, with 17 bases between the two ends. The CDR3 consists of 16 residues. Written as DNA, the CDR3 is TGTGCCAGCAGCTTAGGTCTATTAGGGTCTTACCAGCCCCAGCATTTT. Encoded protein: CASSLGLLGSYQPQHF.

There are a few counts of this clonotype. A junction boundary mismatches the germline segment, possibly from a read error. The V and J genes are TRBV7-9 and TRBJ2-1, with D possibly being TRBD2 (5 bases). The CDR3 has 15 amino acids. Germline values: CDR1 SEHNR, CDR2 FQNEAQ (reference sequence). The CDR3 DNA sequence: TGTGCCAGCAGCTCCCCCGGGAATGCACAACGGCCGTCGGTCTTC. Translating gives CASSSPGNAQRPSVF.

The CDR3 nucleotides read TGTGCCAGCTCACCAGAACAGCTCGTGTACGAGCAGTACTTC. It yields the protein CASSPEQLVYEQYF. This rearrangement joins TRBV18 to TRBJ2-7; D gene ambiguous. Germline CDR1 KGHSH, CDR2 LQKENI. V dropped 2 bases and J dropped 4 bases, with 12 bases sitting between them. The CDR3 has 14 amino acids.

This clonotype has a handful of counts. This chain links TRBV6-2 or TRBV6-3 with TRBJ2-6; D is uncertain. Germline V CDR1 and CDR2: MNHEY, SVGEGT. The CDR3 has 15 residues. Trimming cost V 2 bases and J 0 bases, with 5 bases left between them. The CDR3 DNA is TGTGCCAGCAGTTACCGGAGCTCTGGGGCCAACGTCCTGACTTTC. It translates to CASSYRSSGANVLTF.

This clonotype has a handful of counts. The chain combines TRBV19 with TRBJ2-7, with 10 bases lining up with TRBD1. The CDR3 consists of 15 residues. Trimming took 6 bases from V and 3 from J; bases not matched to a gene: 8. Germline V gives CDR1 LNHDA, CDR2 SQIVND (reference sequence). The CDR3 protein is CASSPRGQGYYEQYF. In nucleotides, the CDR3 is TGTGCCAGTAGCCCCCGGGGACAGGGGTACTACGAGCAGTACTTC.

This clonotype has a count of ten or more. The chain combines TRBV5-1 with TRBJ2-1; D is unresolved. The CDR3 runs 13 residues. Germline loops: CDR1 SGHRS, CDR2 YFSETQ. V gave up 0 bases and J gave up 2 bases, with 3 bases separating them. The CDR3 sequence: CASSLGTYNEQFF. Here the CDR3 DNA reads TGCGCCAGCAGCTTGGGGACCTACAATGAGCAGTTCTTC. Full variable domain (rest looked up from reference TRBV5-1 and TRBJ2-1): KAGVTQTPRYLIKTRGQQVTLSCSPISGHRSVSWYQQTPGQGLQFLFEYFSETQRNKGNFPGRFSGRQFSNSRSEMNVSTLELGDSALYLCASSLGTYNEQFFGPGTRLTVL.

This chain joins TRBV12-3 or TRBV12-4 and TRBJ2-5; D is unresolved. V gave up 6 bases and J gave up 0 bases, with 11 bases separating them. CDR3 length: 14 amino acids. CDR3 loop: CASSIRLHQETQYF. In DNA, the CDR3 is TGTGCCAGCAGCATCAGACTCCACCAAGAGACCCAGTACTTC.

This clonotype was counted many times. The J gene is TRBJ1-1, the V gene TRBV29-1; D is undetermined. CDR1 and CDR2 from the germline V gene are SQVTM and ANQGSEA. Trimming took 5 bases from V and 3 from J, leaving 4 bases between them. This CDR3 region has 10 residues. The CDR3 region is CSVIYTEAFF. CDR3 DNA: TGCAGCGTTATTTACACTGAAGCTTTCTTT.

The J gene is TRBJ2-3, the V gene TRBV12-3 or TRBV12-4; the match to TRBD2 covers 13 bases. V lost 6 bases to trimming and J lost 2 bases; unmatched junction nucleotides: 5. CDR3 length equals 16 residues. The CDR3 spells CASRRTSGRFTDTQYF. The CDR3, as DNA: TGTGCCAGCAGACGGACTAGCGGGAGATTCACAGATACGCAGTATTTT.

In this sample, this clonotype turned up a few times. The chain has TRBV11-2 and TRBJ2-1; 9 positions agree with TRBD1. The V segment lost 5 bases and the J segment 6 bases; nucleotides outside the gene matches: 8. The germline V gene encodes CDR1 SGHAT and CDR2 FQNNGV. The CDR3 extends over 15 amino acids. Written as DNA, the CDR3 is TGTGCCAGCAGCAAGGGACAGGGTTTGATCAATGAGCAGTTCTTC. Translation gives CASSKGQGLINEQFF.

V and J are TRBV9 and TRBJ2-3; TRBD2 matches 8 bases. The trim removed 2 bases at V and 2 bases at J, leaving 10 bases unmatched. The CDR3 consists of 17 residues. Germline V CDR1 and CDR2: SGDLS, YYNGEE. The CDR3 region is CASSVASGGRNTDTQYF. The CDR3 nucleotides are TGTGCCAGCAGCGTTGCTAGCGGCGGGAGGAACACAGATACGCAGTATTTT.

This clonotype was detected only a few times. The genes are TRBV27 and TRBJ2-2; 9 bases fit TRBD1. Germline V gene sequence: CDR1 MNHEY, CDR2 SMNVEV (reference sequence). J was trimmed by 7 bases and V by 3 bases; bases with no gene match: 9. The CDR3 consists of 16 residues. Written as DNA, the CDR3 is TGTGCCAGCAGTTTTTTGGACAGGGGTCCTATCGGGGAGCTGTTTTTT. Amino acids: CASSFLDRGPIGELFF.

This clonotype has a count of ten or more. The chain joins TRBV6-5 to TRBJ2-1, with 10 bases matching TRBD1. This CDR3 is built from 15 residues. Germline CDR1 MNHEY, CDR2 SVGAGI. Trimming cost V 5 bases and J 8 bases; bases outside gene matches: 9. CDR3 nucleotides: TGTGCCAGCAGTAAACCGGGACAGGGGAGGTATGAGCAGTTCTTC. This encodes CASSKPGQGRYEQFF.

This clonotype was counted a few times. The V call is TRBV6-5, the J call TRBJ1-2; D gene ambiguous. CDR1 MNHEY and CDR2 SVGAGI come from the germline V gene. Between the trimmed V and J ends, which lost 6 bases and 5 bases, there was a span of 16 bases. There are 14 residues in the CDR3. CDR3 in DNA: TGTGCCAGCAGCTTTGAGCGAAAGAATTATGGCTACACCTTC. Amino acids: CASSFERKNYGYTF.

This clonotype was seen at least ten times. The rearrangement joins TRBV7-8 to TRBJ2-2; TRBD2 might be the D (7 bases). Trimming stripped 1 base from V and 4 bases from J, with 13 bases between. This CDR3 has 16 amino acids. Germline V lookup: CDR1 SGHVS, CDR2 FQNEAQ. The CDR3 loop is CASSLEGEGSTGELFF. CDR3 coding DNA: TGTGCCAGCAGCTTAGAGGGGGAGGGAAGCACCGGGGAGCTGTTTTTT. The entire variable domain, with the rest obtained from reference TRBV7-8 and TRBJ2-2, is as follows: GAGVSQSPRYKVAKRGQDVALRCDPISGHVSLFWYQQALGQGPEFLTYFQNEAQLDKSGLPSDRFFAERPEGSVSTLKIQRTQQEDSAVYLCASSLEGEGSTGELFFGEGSRLTVL.

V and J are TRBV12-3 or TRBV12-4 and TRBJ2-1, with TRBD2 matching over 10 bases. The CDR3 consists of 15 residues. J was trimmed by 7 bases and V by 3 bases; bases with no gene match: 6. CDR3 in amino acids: CASSLERGGLNEQFF. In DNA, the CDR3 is TGTGCCAGCAGTTTGGAGCGGGGGGGCTTGAATGAGCAGTTCTTC.

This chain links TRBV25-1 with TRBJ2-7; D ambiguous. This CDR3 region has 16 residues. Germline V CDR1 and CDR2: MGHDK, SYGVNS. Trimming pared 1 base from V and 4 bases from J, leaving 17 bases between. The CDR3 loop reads CASSEWGRAKPYEQYF. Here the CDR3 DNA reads TGTGCCAGCAGTGAATGGGGAAGGGCCAAACCTTACGAGCAGTACTTC.

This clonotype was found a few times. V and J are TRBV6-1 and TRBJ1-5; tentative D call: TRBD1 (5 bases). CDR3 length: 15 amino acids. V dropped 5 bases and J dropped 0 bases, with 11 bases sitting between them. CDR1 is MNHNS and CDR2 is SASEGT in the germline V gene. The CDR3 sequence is CASSIGQGSNQPQHF. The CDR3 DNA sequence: TGTGCCAGCAGTATTGGGCAGGGTAGCAATCAGCCCCAGCATTTT.

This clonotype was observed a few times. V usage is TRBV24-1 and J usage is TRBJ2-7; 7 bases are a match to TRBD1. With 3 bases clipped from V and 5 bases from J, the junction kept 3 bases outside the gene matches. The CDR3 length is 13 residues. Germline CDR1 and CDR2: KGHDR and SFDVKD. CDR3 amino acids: CATSDTTGDEQYF. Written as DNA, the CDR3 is TGTGCCACCAGTGATACAACAGGGGACGAGCAGTACTTC.